Sequencing of this TCR beta chain was carried out in a study of beta chain features in type 1 diabetes (dated by TCRdb to the late 2010s). Concerning the study at large: No differences in mean age, gender distribution, total cell number or subset yield were found between patients and healthy donors. A total of roughly 99,000,000 sorted cells were examined across all samples, and the number of cells per subset was strongly correlated with RNA yield. The study compared the TCRB repertoires of sorted circulating CD4+ T cell subsets in recently diagnosed type 1 diabetes patients with those in matched healthy donors. Naive and central memory subsets were obtained from all 30 or so donors, but regulatory and stem cell-like memory subsets were isolated from only 8 patients and roughly 8 healthy donors. Broader findings and caveats from the paper: Because the HLA sub-analyses included only small numbers of individuals, any influence of HLA type on TCRB rearrangement was left unresolved. Because cDNA was sequenced instead of genomic DNA, activated cells with high expression could be over-represented, although the groups did not differ in activation or CD3 levels. Shorter templates might be favored by PCR, yet because patient and control samples were amplified and corrected together, any such skew would affect both groups equally. Naive, central memory and regulatory TCRB repertoires appeared to be more similar among patients than among healthy donors. A moderate but significant shortening of TCRB CDR3 length was observed in type 1 diabetes patients in all four CD4+ subsets. Patients with type 1 diabetes made fewer insertions and deleted more nucleotides at VDJ recombination sites, implying thymic rearrangement abnormalities.

From each donor, a single peripheral blood sample of around 120 mL on average was drawn into heparinised tubes. Using a panel that included CD45RO, CCR7, CD25, CD127, CD95 and CD27, naive, central memory, regulatory and stem cell-like memory CD4+ T cells were sorted on a BD FACSAria II. All sorted populations exceeded 98% purity. PBMCs were isolated right away by Lymphoprep density gradient centrifugation and were stained directly, without culture. So that batch effects would be minimized, each experiment stained and sorted samples in pairs, pairing one healthy donor with one patient. The entire isolated RNA was reverse transcribed using the High Capacity cDNA Reverse Transcription Kit, and thus expressed TCRB transcripts were sequenced. Naive, central memory and regulatory T cell samples underwent deep immunoSEQ sequencing, averaging about 3.57 million total reads per sample. After sorted cells were lysed in RLT buffer, RNA was extracted with DNase-treated RNeasy Micro or Mini kits, with the choice depending on cell number. Each cell subset was processed separately to prevent cross-contamination, with patient and healthy donor samples processed together. The immunoSEQ multiplex PCR was used to amplify TCRB sequences from cDNA, yielding 87-bp fragments that span the CDR3 region. Sequencing of the amplicons was done on the Illumina HiSeq platform. As for the authors' bioinformatics: Synthetic template baselines were used to correct PCR bias computationally, reads within Hamming distance 2 were collapsed together, and singletons that could not be merged were discarded. Reads were aligned against IMGT to assign V, D and J genes, CDR3 length and insertions or deletions at six rearrangement sites. Within each subset, clonotype counts were normalized to sorted cell number, and only after that were true diversity and Gini coefficients computed with the tcR R package. Repertoire sharing was quantified using the overlap coefficient calculated on TCRB nucleotide sequences. Out-of-frame TCRB sequences from naive cells were analyzed to stand in for the pre-selection repertoire. Not all clones reach the TCRdb copy of this immuneACCESS table, which keeps in-frame sequences only. Checked studies attribute under half of the gap to unresolved V genes and leave the rest unexplained. That table furnishes V, J and clone size, whereas the DNA furnished D and trimming. A total of about 620,000 clones appear in this sample, roughly a sixth of them only once. About 0.093% of the sample goes to the ten largest clones.

This clone was detected only a few times. Its specific antigen is unknown. Nothing much larger sits one base from this clone, and base qualities are not available. Other DNA sequences of this sample code for an identical CDR3. This clonotype was obtained from a man aged 18 to 29 in good health. Sequencing was performed on naive CD4+ T cells from blood. In light of the paper, this sample's cell subset or site label describes: true naive CD4+ T cells.

The DNA sequence is as follows: TGTGCCAGCAGTCCTCGGACAGGGACGAACATTCAGTACTTC. This gives the protein CASSPRTGTNIQYF. This sequence uses TRBV2 and TRBJ2-4, with 8 junctional bases fitting TRBD1. According to the germline V gene, CDR1 reads SNHLY and CDR2 reads FYNNEI. The CDR3, cysteine through phenylalanine, is 14 amino acids long. Solely the CDR3 DNA is kept, with 42 bases framed from the first base. V has 5 bases trimmed and J has 7 bases trimmed; junction bases matching no gene number 7. The CDR3, completed at both ends by the reference TRBV2 and TRBJ2-4 genes, gives the full variable domain EPEVTQTPSHQVTQMGQEVILRCVPISNHLYFYWYRQILGQKVEFLVSFYNNEISEKSEIFDDQFSVERPDGSNFTLKIRSTKLEDSAMYFCASSPRTGTNIQYFGAGTRLSVL.